The 28 T cell receptor beta chains listed next were all sequenced from one sample in a study of T cell responses to AZD1222 COVID-19 vaccine (dated by TCRdb to the early 2020s). Library preparation employed the immunoSEQ multiplex PCR assay. Entries here come from immuneACCESS through TCRdb and include only in-frame sequences with V and J called. Some clones fail to appear in such tables; in the studies checked, an unresolved V gene covers under half of the shortfall, and the cause of the remainder is unknown. This sample gives 130,000 or so clones in total; around 90% of them show up just once. Roughly 6.3% of the sample goes to the ten largest clones. The meaning of the sample's time point label: baseline before first vaccination. The specimen was peripheral blood, collected on day 0 of AZD1222 vaccination. The receptors originated from an adult in good health.

The rearrangement links TRBV9 to TRBJ1-5; no clear D gene. This CDR3 is built from 14 residues. The germline V gene encodes CDR1 SGDLS and CDR2 YYNGEE. This chain's CDR3 is CTLDGLDGNQPQHF. DNA for the CDR3: TGTACCCTGGACGGCCTCGATGGCAATCAGCCCCAGCATTTT.

V is TRBV5-4 and J is TRBJ2-5; TRBD2 matches at 8 bases. The CDR3 has 17 residues. Trimming took 4 bases from V and 1 from J; bases not matched to a gene: 12. CDR1 is SGHNT and CDR2 is YYREEE in the germline V gene (reference sequence). The CDR3 DNA is TGTGCCAGCAGCCATTTACCGGGAGGGCCACGCCAAGAGACCCAGTACTTC. Protein sequence: CASSHLPGGPRQETQYF.

The chain has TRBV5-4 and TRBJ2-1; maybe TRBD2 (5 bases). Germline V gene lookup returns CDR1 SGHNT and CDR2 YYREEE (reference sequence). The CDR3 has 13 amino acids. Trimming shortened V by 4 bases and J by 10 bases, and 15 bases separated the two germline ends. CDR3 nucleotide sequence: TGTGCCAGCAGCCCGACTACCGGAAGGGAGCAGTTCTTC. This codes for CASSPTTGREQFF. The complete variable domain, with remaining parts taken from reference TRBV5-4 and TRBJ2-1, reads ETGVTQSPTHLIKTRGQQVTLRCSSQSGHNTVSWYQQALGQGPQFIFQYYREEENGRGNFPPRFSGLQFPNYSSELNVNALELDDSALYLCASSPTTGREQFFGPGTRLTVL.

This clone was found once. The J gene is TRBJ1-2, the V gene TRBV5-1; 9 bases line up with TRBD1. The CDR3 is 15 residues long. The V gene's germline CDR1 is SGHRS and CDR2 YFSETQ. V shed 4 bases and J 6 bases; nucleotides not matched to a gene: 10. CDR3 region: CASSLGTGRGDGYTF. Written as DNA, the CDR3 is TGCGCCAGCAGCCTGGGGACAGGGAGAGGTGATGGCTACACCTTC. The full variable domain, in which reference TRBV5-1 and TRBJ1-2 provide the parts outside the CDR3, is KAGVTQTPRYLIKTRGQQVTLSCSPISGHRSVSWYQQTPGQGLQFLFEYFSETQRNKGNFPGRFSGRQFSNSRSEMNVSTLELGDSALYLCASSLGTGRGDGYTFGSGTRLTVV.

V usage is TRBV4-2 and J usage is TRBJ1-5, with D unresolved. V was cut by 4 bases and J by 9 bases, with 10 bases left in between. Germline lookup yields CDR1 LGHNA and CDR2 YNFKEQ. The CDR3 is 12 residues long. The CDR3 coding sequence is TGTGCCAGCAGCCGTTATTCAGGGCCCCAGCATTTT. Protein: CASSRYSGPQHF.

The chain is built from TRBV6-5 and TRBJ2-3, with 9 bases that match TRBD2. Germline V gene lookup returns CDR1 MNHEY and CDR2 SVGAGI. The CDR3 runs to 15 residues. The V gene end was trimmed by 7 bases and the J gene end by 2 bases; junction bases not matched to a gene: 7. This CDR3 reads CASIGLAGNTDTQYF. The CDR3 DNA follows: TGTGCCAGCATTGGGCTAGCGGGGAACACAGATACGCAGTATTTT.

This clone was counted a single time. The chain couples TRBV7-2 to TRBJ1-2; 8 positions match TRBD1. In germline, CDR1 is SGHTA, CDR2 FQGNSA. This CDR3 has 15 residues. The V segment lost 5 bases and the J segment 4 bases; nucleotides outside the gene matches: 9. The DNA of the CDR3 is TGTGCCAGCAGCACCGGACAGGGCCTCCCCTATGGCTACACCTTC. Its translation: CASSTGQGLPYGYTF.

This chain links TRBV19 with TRBJ2-1, with a possible D match to TRBD2 (6 bases). CDR1 and CDR2 (germline): LNHDA, SQIVND (reference sequence). The CDR3 is made up of 10 amino acids. V was shortened by 8 bases and J by 10 bases, with 9 bases between the two germline ends. The CDR3 nucleotides read TGTGCCAGTCGGGGAGGAGAGCAGTTCTTC. Its translation is CASRGGEQFF.

The chain couples TRBV12-3 or TRBV12-4 to TRBJ2-7; D remains ambiguous. The length of the CDR3 is 13 residues. The V end lost 3 bases, the J end lost 2 bases, and 8 bases lay between the germline ends. CDR3 loop: CASSLTPPYEQYF. In nucleotides, the CDR3 is TGTGCCAGCAGTTTGACTCCTCCCTACGAGCAGTACTTC.

The rearrangement links TRBV6-5 to TRBJ1-1, with D uncertain. Germline loops: CDR1 MNHEY, CDR2 SVGAGI. The ends were cut back, 3 bases at V and 0 bases at J, with 8 bases in the middle. CDR3 length: 14 residues. CDR3 in DNA: TGTGCCAGCAGTTATTCGGTGCTGAACACTGAAGCTTTCTTT. Protein: CASSYSVLNTEAFF.

The V gene is TRBV5-5, the J gene TRBJ1-1; no definite D call. Deletions cut 9 bases from V and 2 bases from J, with 8 bases between. Germline CDR1 SGHKS, CDR2 YYEKEE (reference sequence). The CDR3 length is 11 residues. The CDR3, as DNA: TGTGCCACCCGAATCAACACTGAAGCTTTCTTT. Translating gives CATRINTEAFF.

The genes are TRBV7-9 and TRBJ2-3; 11 bases line up with TRBD2. The length of the CDR3 is 16 residues. CDR1 and CDR2 from the germline V gene are SEHNR and FQNEAQ (reference sequence). V shed 4 bases and J 4 bases; nucleotides not matched to a gene: 7. The CDR3 region is CASSYSSGGTADTQYF. The CDR3, as DNA: TGTGCCAGCAGCTATTCTAGCGGGGGGACCGCAGATACGCAGTATTTT.

The genes are TRBV2 and TRBJ1-5, with no clear D. The CDR3 totals 12 residues. The V end lost 8 bases, the J end lost 3 bases, and 8 bases lay between the germline ends. Germline assignment: CDR1 SNHLY and CDR2 FYNNEI. The CDR3 DNA is TGTGCCAGCGGACTGATCAATCAGCCCCAGCATTTT. It encodes CASGLINQPQHF.

The gene calls are TRBV18 and TRBJ2-7, with a weak D call TRBD1 (6 bases). The CDR3 is 14 residues long. Germline V gene data show CDR1 as KGHSH and CDR2 as LQKENI. Trimming cost V 1 base and J 5 bases, with 12 bases left between them. The CDR3 DNA reads as TGTGCCAGCTCACCACGCTCAGGGGATGACGAGCAGTACTTC. It specifies CASSPRSGDDEQYF.

J is TRBJ1-3 and V is TRBV30; D is perhaps TRBD1 (5 bases). There are 15 residues in the CDR3. V lost 5 bases to trimming and J lost 0 bases, with 14 bases between them. CDR1 and CDR2 (germline): GTSNPN, SVGIG (reference sequence). CDR3 DNA sequence: TGTGCCTGGGGGGGAGGGAAGAGCTCTGGAAACACCATATATTTT. It is translated as CAWGGGKSSGNTIYF.

The rearrangement uses TRBV18 and TRBJ1-4; tentative D call: TRBD1 (5 bases). V lost 5 bases, J lost 8 bases, and 15 bases lay in between. This CDR3 is built from 14 residues. Germline CDR1 KGHSH, CDR2 LQKENI. The CDR3 sequence: CASSNPGRGEKLFF. CDR3 sequence (DNA): TGTGCCAGCTCAAATCCGGGGCGAGGGGAAAAACTGTTTTTT.

The genes are TRBV19 and TRBJ1-1, with D possibly TRBD1 on 5 matching bases. V lost 3 bases to trimming and J lost 6 bases, with 17 bases between them. CDR1 is LNHDA and CDR2 is SQIVND in the germline V gene (reference sequence). The CDR3 runs to 15 residues. CDR3 amino acids: CASSIGSGKSPEAFF. The CDR3 nucleotides read TGTGCCAGTAGTATTGGGTCAGGGAAATCCCCTGAAGCTTTCTTT. Variable domain in full (rest from reference TRBV19 and TRBJ1-1): DGGITQSPKYLFRKEGQNVTLSCEQNLNHDAMYWYRQDPGQGLRLIYYSQIVNDFQKGDIAEGYSVSREKKESFPLTVTSAQKNPTAFYLCASSIGSGKSPEAFFGQGTRLTVV.

The J gene is TRBJ2-7, the V gene TRBV5-6; 7 bases are a match to TRBD1. Unmatched junction bases numbered 8, after V lost 2 bases and J lost 3 bases. Germline V gene lookup returns CDR1 SGHDT and CDR2 YYEEEE. This CDR3 comprises 15 residues. CDR3 coding DNA: TGTGCCAGCAGCTTACAGGGGCGGTTTAACTACGAGCAGTACTTC. Protein product: CASSLQGRFNYEQYF.

To note about this clone: Relative to the germline gene, one junction end is altered; a read error may explain this. The chain has TRBV4-3 and TRBJ2-1; D is possibly TRBD1 (5 bases). The CDR3 has 14 residues. Germline V gene data show CDR1 as LGHNA and CDR2 as YSLEER. The CDR3 DNA follows: TGCGCCAGCAGCCAAGGGTCCTCAGGGCCGGAGCGGTTCTTC. It specifies CASSQGSSGPERFF.

The V call is TRBV5-1, the J call TRBJ2-1, with 9 positions matching TRBD1. V dropped 4 bases and J dropped 8; count of bases not matched to a gene: 7. Germline assignment: CDR1 SGHRS and CDR2 YFSETQ. CDR3 size: 14 residues. In nucleotides, the CDR3 is TGCGCCAGCAGCCCCTGGGACAGGGCGGATGAGCAGTTCTTC. Protein product: CASSPWDRADEQFF.

The chain combines TRBV5-1 with TRBJ2-7, with a tentative D call TRBD1 (6 bases). This CDR3 contains 16 residues. The V end lost 3 bases, the J end lost 6 bases, and 22 bases lay between the germline ends. CDR1 SGHRS and CDR2 YFSETQ come from the germline V gene. The CDR3 sequence: CASSWGPAGTLGEQYF. In nucleotides, the CDR3 is TGCGCCAGCAGCTGGGGGCCGGCCGGGACCCTCGGCGAGCAGTACTTC. The variable domain in full, completed from reference TRBV5-1 and TRBJ2-7, reads KAGVTQTPRYLIKTRGQQVTLSCSPISGHRSVSWYQQTPGQGLQFLFEYFSETQRNKGNFPGRFSGRQFSNSRSEMNVSTLELGDSALYLCASSWGPAGTLGEQYFGPGTRLTVT.

V usage is TRBV15 and J usage is TRBJ1-1, with D tentatively TRBD1 (5 bases). The CDR3 is made up of 13 amino acids. Between the trimmed V and J ends, which lost 3 bases and 2 bases, there was a span of 7 bases. The germline CDR1 and CDR2 sequences are LNHNV and YYDKDF (reference sequence). The CDR3 coding sequence is TGTGCCACCAGCAGTGACAGAAACACTGAAGCTTTCTTT. Translating gives CATSSDRNTEAFF. Together with reference TRBV15 and TRBJ1-1, the CDR3 gives the full variable domain: DAMVIQNPRYQVTQFGKPVTLSCSQTLNHNVMYWYQQKSSQAPKLLFHYYDKDFNNEADTPDNFQSRRPNTSFCFLDIRSPGLGDTAMYLCATSSDRNTEAFFGQGTRLTVV.

The genes are TRBV7-9 and TRBJ1-3; D gene unclear. The germline CDR1 and CDR2 sequences are SEHNR and FQNEAQ (reference sequence). CDR3 length equals 16 residues. The V end lost 3 bases, the J end lost 0 bases, and 12 bases lay between the germline ends. The CDR3 sequence: CASSLDGRTSGNTIYF. The CDR3 DNA sequence: TGTGCCAGCAGCTTGGATGGACGGACCTCTGGAAACACCATATATTTT. The full variable domain, with the rest looked up from reference TRBV7-9 and TRBJ1-3, is DTGVSQNPRHKITKRGQNVTFRCDPISEHNRLYWYRQTLGQGPEFLTYFQNEAQLEKSRLLSDRFSAERPKGSFSTLEIQRTEQGDSAMYLCASSLDGRTSGNTIYFGEGSWLTVV.

The chain carries TRBV12-5 and TRBJ1-4, with TRBD1 identical over 8 bases. Germline V gene lookup returns CDR1 LGHNT and CDR2 FRNRAP. CDR3 length: 14 amino acids. V shed 5 bases and J 3 bases; nucleotides not matched to a gene: 2. The CDR3 DNA sequence: TGTGCTAGTGGTCCGACAGGGGCTAATGAAAAACTGTTTTTT. It encodes CASGPTGANEKLFF.

This chain connects TRBV3-1 (or the pseudogene TRBV3-2) to TRBJ2-5, with 7 bases that match TRBD1. This CDR3 comprises 17 residues. J gave up 5 bases and V 0 bases, and 12 bases lay outside the gene matches. Germline V gene lookup returns CDR1 LGHDT and CDR2 YNNKEL (reference sequence). The CDR3, as DNA: TGTGCCAGCAGCCAAGATTTTGACAGGGCCTATACGGAGACCCAGTACTTC. Protein product: CASSQDFDRAYTETQYF.

The chain uses TRBV20-1 and TRBJ1-6; D call uncertain. CDR3 length: 12 residues. The V end was cut by 3 bases, the J end by 9 bases, with 9 bases between. Germline V gene lookup returns CDR1 DFQATT and CDR2 SNEGSKA (reference sequence). CDR3 residues: CSASALLSPLHF. CDR3 nucleotides: TGCAGTGCTAGTGCCCTTCTTTCACCCCTCCACTTT.

The rearrangement links TRBV2 to TRBJ1-6; a possible D gene is TRBD1 (5 bases). Germline V gene data show CDR1 as SNHLY and CDR2 as FYNNEI. CDR3 length: 17 residues. The germline V and J ends were trimmed by 6 bases and 11 bases, with 26 bases remaining between them. CDR3 region: CASRERGFGGVYTPLHF. The DNA of the CDR3 is TGTGCCAGCAGGGAAAGAGGGTTCGGGGGAGTATATACACCCCTCCACTTT.

The chain is built from TRBV2 and TRBJ2-5; 12 bases are a match to TRBD2. J lost 8 bases, V lost 4 bases, and 5 bases had no gene match. Per the germline V gene, CDR1 is SNHLY and CDR2 is FYNNEI. This CDR3 has 14 amino acids. In DNA form, the CDR3 reads TGTGCCAGCAGTGGCCCACTAGCGGGGGGTACCCAGTACTTC. It specifies CASSGPLAGGTQYF.